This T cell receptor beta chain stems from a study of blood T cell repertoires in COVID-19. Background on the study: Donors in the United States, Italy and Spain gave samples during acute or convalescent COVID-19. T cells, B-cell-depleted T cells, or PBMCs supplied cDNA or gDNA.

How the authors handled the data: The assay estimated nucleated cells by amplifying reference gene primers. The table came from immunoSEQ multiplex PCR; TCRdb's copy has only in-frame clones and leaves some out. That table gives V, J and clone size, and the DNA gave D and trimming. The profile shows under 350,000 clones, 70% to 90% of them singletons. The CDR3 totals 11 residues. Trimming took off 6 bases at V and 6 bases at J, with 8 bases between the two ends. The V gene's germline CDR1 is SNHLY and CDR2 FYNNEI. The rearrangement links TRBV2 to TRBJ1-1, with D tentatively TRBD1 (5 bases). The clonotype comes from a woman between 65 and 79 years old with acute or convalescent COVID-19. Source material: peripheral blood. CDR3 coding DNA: TGTGCCAGCAGGTGGGGCCCTGAAGCTTTCTTT. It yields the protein CASRWGPEAFF.